A single sample gave rise to the 3 T cell receptor beta chains below, sequenced in a study of cytomegalovirus exposure and HLA in healthy donors. Primers included in the PCR were 60 Vbeta and 13 Jbeta primers. The data were produced by immunoSEQ multiplex PCR, yet TCRdb's version contains in-frame clones alone and is incomplete. The sample comprises over 130,000 clones, approximately 70% of which are singletons, and 1.5% to 2% rests with the top ten. The sequencing input was PBMCs. The receptors come from a woman aged 25-40 years in good health and CMV-seronegative.

This clone has only a few counts. The V gene is TRBV7-9, the J gene TRBJ1-6; possibly TRBD1 for D (6 bases). V shed 2 bases and J shed 8 bases, with 16 bases lying between them. The CDR3 is 16 amino acids. From germline, CDR1 is SEHNR and CDR2 FQNEAQ (reference sequence). In DNA, the CDR3 is TGTGCCAGCAGCTTATTCCTCCGGACAGAATATTCACCCCTCCACTTT. Its translation is CASSLFLRTEYSPLHF.

The J gene is TRBJ2-3, the V gene TRBV5-4; 9 bases align to TRBD2. Germline assignment: CDR1 SGHNT and CDR2 YYREEE (reference sequence). This CDR3 has 15 amino acids. The J segment lost 4 bases and the V segment lost 1 base, leaving 4 bases of the junction unmatched. The CDR3 spells CASSLWVAGADTQYF. For the CDR3, the DNA is TGTGCCAGCAGCTTGTGGGTAGCGGGAGCAGATACGCAGTATTTT.

This chain joins TRBV4-2 and TRBJ1-4, with D unresolved. Germline V gene sequence: CDR1 LGHNA, CDR2 YNFKEQ. Trimming removed 4 bases at V and 8 bases at J, with 14 bases between. This CDR3 has 14 residues. The CDR3 sequence: CASSPGRAGEKLFF. CDR3 nucleotide sequence: TGTGCCAGCAGCCCCGGGAGGGCCGGAGAAAAACTGTTTTTT.